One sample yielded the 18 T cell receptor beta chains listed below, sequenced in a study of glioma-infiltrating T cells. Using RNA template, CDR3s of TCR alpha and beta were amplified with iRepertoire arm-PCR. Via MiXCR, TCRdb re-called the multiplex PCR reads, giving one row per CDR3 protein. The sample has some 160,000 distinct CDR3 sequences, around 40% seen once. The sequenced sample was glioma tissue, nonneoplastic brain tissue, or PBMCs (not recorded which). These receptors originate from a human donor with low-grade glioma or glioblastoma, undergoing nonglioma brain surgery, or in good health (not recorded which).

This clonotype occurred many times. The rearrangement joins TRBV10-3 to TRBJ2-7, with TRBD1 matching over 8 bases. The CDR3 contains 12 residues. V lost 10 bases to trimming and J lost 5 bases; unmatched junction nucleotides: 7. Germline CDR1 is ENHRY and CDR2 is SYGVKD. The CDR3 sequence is CATGQVFDEQYF. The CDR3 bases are TGTGCCACGGGACAGGTGTTCGACGAGCAGTACTTC.

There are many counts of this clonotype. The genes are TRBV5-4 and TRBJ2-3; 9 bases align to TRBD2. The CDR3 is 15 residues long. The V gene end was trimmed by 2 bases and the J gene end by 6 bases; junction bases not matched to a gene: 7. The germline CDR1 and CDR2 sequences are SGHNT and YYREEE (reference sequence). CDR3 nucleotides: TGTGCCAGCAGCTTTGGAGCGGGAGGCGCCGATACGCAGTATTTT. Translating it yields CASSFGAGGADTQYF.

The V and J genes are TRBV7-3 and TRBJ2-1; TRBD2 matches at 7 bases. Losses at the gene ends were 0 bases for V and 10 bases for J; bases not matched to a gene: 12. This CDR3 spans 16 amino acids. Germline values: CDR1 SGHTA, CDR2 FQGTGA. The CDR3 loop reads CASSLTSRGRELEQFF. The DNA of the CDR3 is TGTGCCAGCAGCTTAACCTCTAGAGGGAGGGAATTAGAGCAGTTCTTC.

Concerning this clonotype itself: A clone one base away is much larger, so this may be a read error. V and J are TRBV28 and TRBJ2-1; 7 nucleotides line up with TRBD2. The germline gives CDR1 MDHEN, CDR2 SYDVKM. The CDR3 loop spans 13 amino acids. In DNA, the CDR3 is TGTGCCATCAGTTTCGGACTAGTTAATGAGCAGTTCTTC. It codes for CAISFGLVNEQFF. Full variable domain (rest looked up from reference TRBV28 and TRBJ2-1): DVKVTQSSRYLVKRTGEKVFLECVQDMDHENMFWYRQDPGLGLRLIYFSYDVKMKEKGDIPEGYSVSREKKERFSLILESASTNQTSMYLCAISFGLVNEQFFGPGTRLTVL.

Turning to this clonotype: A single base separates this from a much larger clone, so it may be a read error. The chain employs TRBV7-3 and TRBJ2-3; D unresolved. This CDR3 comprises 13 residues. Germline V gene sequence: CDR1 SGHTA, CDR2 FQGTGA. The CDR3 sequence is CASSFDPTDTRYF. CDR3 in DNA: TGTGCCAGCAGCTTTGACCCCACAGATACGCGGTATTTT.

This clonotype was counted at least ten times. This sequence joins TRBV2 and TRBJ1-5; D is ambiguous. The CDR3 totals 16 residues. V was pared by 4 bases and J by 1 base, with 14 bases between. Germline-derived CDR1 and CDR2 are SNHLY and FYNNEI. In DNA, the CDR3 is TGTGCCAGCAGTGGGGAACCGGTATTGAGCAATCAGCCCCAGCATTTT. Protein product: CASSGEPVLSNQPQHF.

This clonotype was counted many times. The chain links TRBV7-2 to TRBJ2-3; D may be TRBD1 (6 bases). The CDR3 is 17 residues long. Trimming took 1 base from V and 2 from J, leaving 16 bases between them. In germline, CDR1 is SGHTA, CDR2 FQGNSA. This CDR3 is CASSLVISGTNTDTQYF. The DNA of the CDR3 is TGTGCCAGCAGCTTAGTTATTTCGGGGACAAACACAGATACGCAGTATTTT.

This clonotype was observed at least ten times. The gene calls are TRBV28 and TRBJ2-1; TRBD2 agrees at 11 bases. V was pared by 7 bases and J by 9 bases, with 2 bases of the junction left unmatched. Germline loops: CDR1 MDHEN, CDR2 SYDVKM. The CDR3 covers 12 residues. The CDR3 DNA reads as TGTGCCAGCAAAACTAGCGGGAGTGAGCAGTTCTTC. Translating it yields CASKTSGSEQFF.

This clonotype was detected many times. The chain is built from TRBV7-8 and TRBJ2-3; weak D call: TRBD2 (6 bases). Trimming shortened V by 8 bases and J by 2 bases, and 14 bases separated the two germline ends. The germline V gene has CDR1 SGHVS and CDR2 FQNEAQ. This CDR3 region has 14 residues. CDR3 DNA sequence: TGTGCCAGCGCGATGGGACTTTCCACAGATACGCAGTATTTT. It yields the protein CASAMGLSTDTQYF.

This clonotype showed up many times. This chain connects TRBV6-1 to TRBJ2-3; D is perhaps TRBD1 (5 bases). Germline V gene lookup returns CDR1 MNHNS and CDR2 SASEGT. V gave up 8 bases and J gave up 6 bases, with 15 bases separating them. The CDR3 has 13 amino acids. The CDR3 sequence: CASGNAGADTQYF. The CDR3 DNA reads TGTGCCAGCGGTAACGCTGGGGCGGATACGCAGTATTTT.

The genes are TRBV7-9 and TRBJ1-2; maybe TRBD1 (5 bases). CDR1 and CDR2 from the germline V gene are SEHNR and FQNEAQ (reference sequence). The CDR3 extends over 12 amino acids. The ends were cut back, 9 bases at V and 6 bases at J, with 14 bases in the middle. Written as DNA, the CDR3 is TGTGCCAGGAGTGACCCACAGGATGGCTACACCTTC. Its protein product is CARSDPQDGYTF.

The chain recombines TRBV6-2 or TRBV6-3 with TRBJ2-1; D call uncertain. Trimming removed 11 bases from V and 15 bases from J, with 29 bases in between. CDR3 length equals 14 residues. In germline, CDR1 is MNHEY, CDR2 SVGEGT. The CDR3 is CASQPGAGWSVLFF. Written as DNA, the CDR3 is TGTGCCTCCCAGCCCGGTGCAGGATGGTCGGTACTGTTCTTC.

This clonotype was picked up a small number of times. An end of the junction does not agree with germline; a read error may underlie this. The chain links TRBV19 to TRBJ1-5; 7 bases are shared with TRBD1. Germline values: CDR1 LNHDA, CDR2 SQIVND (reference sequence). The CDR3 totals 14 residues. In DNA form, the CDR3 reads TGTGCCAGTAGCACAGGGGTTAGCTATCAGCCCCAGCATTTT. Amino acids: CASSTGVSYQPQHF.

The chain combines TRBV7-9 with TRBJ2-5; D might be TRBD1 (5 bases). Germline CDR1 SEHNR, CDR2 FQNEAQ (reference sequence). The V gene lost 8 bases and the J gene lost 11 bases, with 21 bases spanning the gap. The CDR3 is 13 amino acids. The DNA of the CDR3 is TGTGCCAGCCTCTCCATTACGGACAATGAGCAGTACTTC. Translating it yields CASLSITDNEQYF.

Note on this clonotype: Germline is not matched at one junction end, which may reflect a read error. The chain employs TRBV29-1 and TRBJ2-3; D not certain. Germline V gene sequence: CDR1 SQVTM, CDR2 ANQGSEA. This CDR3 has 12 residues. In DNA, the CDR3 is TGCAGCGTAATAGCAATCACAGATACGCGGTATTTT. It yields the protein CSVIAITDTRYF.

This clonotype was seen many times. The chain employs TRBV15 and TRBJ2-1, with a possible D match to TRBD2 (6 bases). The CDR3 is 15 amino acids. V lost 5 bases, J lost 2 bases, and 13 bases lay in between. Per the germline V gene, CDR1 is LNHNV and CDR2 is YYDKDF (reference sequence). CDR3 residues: CATSALGSPYNEQFF. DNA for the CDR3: TGTGCCACCAGCGCGCTCGGGAGCCCCTACAATGAGCAGTTCTTC.

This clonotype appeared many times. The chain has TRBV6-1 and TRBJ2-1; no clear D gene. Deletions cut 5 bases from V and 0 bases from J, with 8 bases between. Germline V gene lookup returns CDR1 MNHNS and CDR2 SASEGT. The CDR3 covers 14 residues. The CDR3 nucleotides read TGTGCCAGCAGTCAAAGTAGCTCCTACAATGAGCAGTTCTTC. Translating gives CASSQSSSYNEQFF.

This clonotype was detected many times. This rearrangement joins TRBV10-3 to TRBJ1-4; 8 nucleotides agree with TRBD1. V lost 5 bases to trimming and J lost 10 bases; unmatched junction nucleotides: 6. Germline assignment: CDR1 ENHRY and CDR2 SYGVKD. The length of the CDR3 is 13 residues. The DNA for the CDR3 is TGTGCCATCAGTAAGGACAGGGAGGGAAAACTGTTTTTT. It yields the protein CAISKDREGKLFF.